This T cell receptor (beta chain) was identified during a study of T cells in localized non-small cell lung cancer. Of note for this clone: Its cognate antigen is unknown.

General study points: Exceeding tumor, uninvolved adjacent lung had the highest T cell clonality.

The CDR3 covers 15 residues. Germline lookup yields CDR1 SGHRS and CDR2 YFSETQ. V lost 3 bases to trimming and J lost 0 bases; unmatched junction nucleotides: 1. Here immunoSEQ multiplex PCR was the method, and the copy in TCRdb shows in-frame clones only, minus some. The sample yields nearly 11,000 clones, approximately 91% seen once. The clonotype was recovered from a male donor at least 60 years old with stage III lung adenocarcinoma. The sample in question was peripheral blood, obtained before any cancer treatment. This chain connects TRBV5-1 to TRBJ2-3; 10 bases map to TRBD2. The CDR3 DNA follows: TGCGCCAGCAGCTCGACTAGCGGGAGCACAGATACGCAGTATTTT. The encoded protein is CASSSTSGSTDTQYF.